This record looks at one T cell receptor (beta chain) sequence and its context. The specificity of this receptor is unknown. Nothing much larger sits one base from this clone, and base qualities are not available. This entry belongs to a study of tumor T cells in aggressive B-cell lymphoma (dated by TCRdb to about 2017). Receptors were amplified or captured by the immunoSEQ multiplex PCR assay. Not all clones reach the TCRdb copy of this immuneACCESS table, which keeps in-frame sequences only. Checked studies attribute under half of the gap to unresolved V genes and leave the rest unexplained. Across this sample there are under 4,500 clones, with about nine tenths seen only once. The ten largest clones capture 3.6% of the sample. The receptor's source is an adult with diffuse large B cell lymphoma. Input material: tumor tissue.

The CDR3 here reads CASSEGVGETQYF. At the DNA level, the sequence is TGTGCCAGCAGTGAGGGGGTCGGGGAGACCCAGTACTTC. The chain is encoded by TRBV27 joined to TRBJ2-5; TRBD1 might be the D gene, on 6 matching bases. Relative to germline, V is 5 bases shorter and J is 5 bases shorter, with 12 bases between their ends. The cysteine opens and the phenylalanine closes a CDR3 of 13 amino acids. Just CDR3 DNA is preserved here, 39 bases in frame from base 1. Taken from the germline V gene (reference sequence), the CDR1 and CDR2 loops are MNHEY and SMNVEV.